These 21 T cell receptor beta chains were all obtained from the same sample, sequenced in a study of identical twins. TCRdb re-called the 5' RACE reads with MiXCR, one entry per CDR3 protein. The top ten clones hold 13% of a sample with roughly 770,000 distinct CDR3 sequences, 15% to 20% of them seen once. Another study also made use of these data, one on T cells expressing NK-cell markers.

Sequences were obtained from PBMCs. Receptors were obtained from a woman aged 18-29 years in good health.

The chain is built from TRBV6-1 and TRBJ2-7, with D perhaps TRBD1 or TRBD2 (6 bases each). The CDR3 has 18 residues. Germline CDR1 reads MNHNS; CDR2 reads SASEGT. V was trimmed by 5 bases and J by 0 bases, leaving 23 bases between them. The CDR3 loop is CASSRRGASGGDSYEQYF. The CDR3 coding sequence is TGTGCCAGCAGTAGAAGGGGGGCCAGCGGAGGCGACTCCTACGAGCAGTACTTC.

This clonotype occurred a few times. This sequence joins TRBV6-5 and TRBJ1-2, with D hard to call. V was pared by 2 bases and J by 3 bases, with 4 bases between. The CDR3 consists of 12 residues. From germline, CDR1 is MNHEY and CDR2 SVGAGI. The CDR3 nucleotides read TGTGCCAGCAGTTACGCAGACTATGGCTACACCTTC. Protein product: CASSYADYGYTF.

This clonotype was found a few times. The J gene is TRBJ2-3, the V gene TRBV9, with TRBD1 matching over 7 bases. Germline V gives CDR1 SGDLS, CDR2 YYNGEE. V lost 1 base and J lost 2; bases outside the gene matches: 4. The CDR3 has 15 amino acids. CDR3 nucleotides: TGTGCCAGCAGCGTAAGGGACAGACTCACAGATACGCAGTATTTT. Translated, it gives CASSVRDRLTDTQYF.

The chain uses TRBV5-1 and TRBJ2-2; D remains ambiguous. The CDR3 spans 13 residues. V dropped 4 bases and J dropped 8 bases, with 12 bases sitting between them. CDR1 is SGHRS, CDR2 YFSETQ, per germline. Here the CDR3 DNA reads TGCGCCAGCAGCCCGAGCAGCCCTGGGGAGCTGTTTTTT. Amino acid sequence: CASSPSSPGELFF.

This clonotype was counted only a few times. The chain is built from TRBV29-1 and TRBJ1-3; D perhaps matches TRBD1 (5 bases). The V end was cut by 3 bases, the J end by 1 base, with 7 bases between. The CDR3 is made up of 13 amino acids. Germline lookup yields CDR1 SQVTM and CDR2 ANQGSEA. CDR3 in DNA: TGCAGCGTTGATGGGGGGTCTGGAAACACCATATATTTT. It yields the protein CSVDGGSGNTIYF.

The sample holds a few counts of this clonotype. The chain has TRBV6-1 and TRBJ2-3; 9 bases fit TRBD1. The CDR3 runs to 15 residues. Trimming removed 4 bases from V and 10 bases from J; junction bases left unmatched: 12. Germline V gives CDR1 MNHNS, CDR2 SASEGT. CDR3 sequence reads: CASSAGQGIPGAQYF. CDR3 DNA: TGTGCCAGCAGTGCTGGACAGGGGATCCCCGGGGCGCAGTATTTT.

In its sample, this clonotype was seen a few times. The J gene is TRBJ2-7, the V gene TRBV5-6; D unresolved. This CDR3 is 11 amino acids long. Germline CDR1 reads SGHDT; CDR2 reads YYEEEE. V was pared by 2 bases and J by 13 bases, with 13 bases between. The CDR3 reads CASSLLGRKYF. In DNA form, the CDR3 reads TGTGCCAGCAGCTTACTGGGTAGGAAATACTTC. The entire variable domain, with the rest obtained from reference TRBV5-6 and TRBJ2-7, is as follows: DAGVTQSPTHLIKTRGQQVTLRCSPKSGHDTVSWYQQALGQGPQFIFQYYEEEERQRGNFPDRFSGHQFPNYSSELNVNALLLGDSALYLCASSLLGRKYFGPGTRLTVT.

The gene calls are TRBV20-1 and TRBJ2-5; D is perhaps TRBD2 (6 bases). Trimming removed 6 bases at V and 2 bases at J, with 13 bases between. Germline V lookup: CDR1 DFQATT, CDR2 SNEGSKA (reference sequence). The CDR3 has 13 residues. The CDR3 DNA follows: TGCAGTGCGAGGGACTCCAGACAAGAGACCCAGTACTTC. Amino acid sequence: CSARDSRQETQYF.

This chain uses TRBV6-5 with TRBJ2-1, with a weak D call TRBD2 (5 bases). Germline V CDR1 and CDR2: MNHEY, SVGAGI. The germline V and J ends were trimmed by 1 base and 7 bases, with 11 bases remaining between them. There are 14 residues in the CDR3. In DNA form, the CDR3 reads TGTGCCAGCAGTTACTACTCTTCGGGGAATGAGCAGTTCTTC. It codes for CASSYYSSGNEQFF.

This clonotype turned up a few times. The V call is TRBV20-1, the J call TRBJ2-3; 10 nucleotides match TRBD2. The CDR3 is made up of 13 amino acids. Germline-derived CDR1 and CDR2 are DFQATT and SNEGSKA (reference sequence). With V trimmed by 2 bases and J by 14 bases, 10 bases remained unmatched. The CDR3 here is CSARLNPGLAMYF. For the CDR3, the DNA is TGCAGTGCTAGACTTAACCCGGGACTAGCGATGTATTTT.

The J gene is TRBJ1-2, the V gene TRBV12-3 or TRBV12-4; possibly TRBD1 for D (5 bases). The CDR3 extends over 13 amino acids. Trimming cost V 8 bases and J 6 bases, with 16 bases left between them. The DNA of the CDR3 is TGTGCCAGCCTCCAATGGGGGGAGAATGGCTACACCTTC. Translation gives CASLQWGENGYTF.

This chain connects TRBV6-1 to TRBJ1-1; D is unclear. This CDR3 spans 15 amino acids. V lost 6 bases, J lost 0 bases, and 14 bases lay in between. Germline CDR1 is MNHNS and CDR2 is SASEGT. This CDR3 reads CASSRPGGMNTEAFF. CDR3 in DNA: TGTGCCAGCAGCCGACCGGGCGGGATGAACACTGAAGCTTTCTTT.

The gene calls are TRBV13 and TRBJ2-1; 13 bases line up with TRBD2. V was pared by 5 bases and J by 4 bases, with 5 bases of the junction left unmatched. The CDR3 sequence is 16 residues long. Germline V gene sequence: CDR1 PRHDT, CDR2 FYEKMQ (reference sequence). DNA for the CDR3: TGTGCCAGCAGCCCGGGACTAGCGGGGACATACAATGAGCAGTTCTTC. Its translation: CASSPGLAGTYNEQFF.

This clonotype was seen many times. The chain recombines TRBV5-1 with TRBJ2-3; no reliable D call. V dropped 4 bases and J dropped 7 bases, with 7 bases sitting between them. CDR1 and CDR2 (germline): SGHRS, YFSETQ. CDR3 length: 11 residues. CDR3 coding DNA: TGCGCCAGCAGCGACGAATATACGCAGTATTTT. It specifies CASSDEYTQYF. The full variable domain, in which reference TRBV5-1 and TRBJ2-3 provide the parts outside the CDR3, is KAGVTQTPRYLIKTRGQQVTLSCSPISGHRSVSWYQQTPGQGLQFLFEYFSETQRNKGNFPGRFSGRQFSNSRSEMNVSTLELGDSALYLCASSDEYTQYFGPGTRLTVL.

This clonotype was picked up a small number of times. The chain is built from TRBV15 and TRBJ1-2, with D possibly matching TRBD1 (5 bases). Looked up from germline, CDR1 is LNHNV and CDR2 is YYDKDF (reference sequence). This CDR3 comprises 15 residues. V shed 5 bases and J shed 5 bases, with 18 bases lying between them. CDR3 bases: TGTGCCACCAGCTCCCTCGCGCAGGGTTGGTATGGCTACACCTTC. Its translation is CATSSLAQGWYGYTF.

This clonotype showed up just a few times. The chain joins TRBV15 to TRBJ2-3; D gene unclear. Deletions cut 1 base from V and 5 bases from J, with 4 bases between. This CDR3 has 12 residues. Germline V CDR1 and CDR2: LNHNV, YYDKDF (reference sequence). The CDR3 bases are TGTGCCACCAGCAGAGTCGTAGATACGCAGTATTTT. Protein product: CATSRVVDTQYF. The full variable domain, with the rest looked up from reference TRBV15 and TRBJ2-3, is DAMVIQNPRYQVTQFGKPVTLSCSQTLNHNVMYWYQQKSSQAPKLLFHYYDKDFNNEADTPDNFQSRRPNTSFCFLDIRSPGLGDTAMYLCATSRVVDTQYFGPGTRLTVL.

This chain uses TRBV6-1 with TRBJ1-2; TRBD1 might be the D (5 bases). The CDR3 extends over 13 amino acids. The germline V gene encodes CDR1 MNHNS and CDR2 SASEGT. Deletions cut 2 bases from V and 8 bases from J, with 12 bases between. CDR3 bases: TGTGCCAGCAGTGAATCGGGGGTTGGAGGCTACACCTTC. Translation: CASSESGVGGYTF.

In its sample, this clonotype was seen a few times. The CDR3 loop is CASSLGGGKPYEQYF. The CDR3 nucleotides are TGTGCCAGCAGCTTAGGAGGGGGGAAACCCTACGAGCAGTACTTC. V usage is TRBV7-9 and J usage is TRBJ2-7; D may be TRBD1 or TRBD2 (6 bases each). V shed 1 base and J shed 2 bases, with 12 bases lying between them. The CDR3 runs to 15 residues. The germline V gene has CDR1 SEHNR and CDR2 FQNEAQ (reference sequence).

V usage is TRBV6-6 and J usage is TRBJ2-7; the D gene could be TRBD1 or TRBD2 (5 bases each). Germline lookup yields CDR1 MNHNY and CDR2 SVGAGI (reference sequence). There are 13 residues in the CDR3. The V gene lost 8 bases and the J gene lost 7 bases, with 18 bases spanning the gap. CDR3 in DNA: TGTGCCAGCGACTCCGGGACCGCGGGTGAGCAGTACTTC. It encodes CASDSGTAGEQYF.

This clonotype was counted only a few times. The chain is built from TRBV12-3 or TRBV12-4 and TRBJ2-7; D possibly corresponds to TRBD1 (6 bases). V lost 2 bases to trimming and J lost 2 bases, with 10 bases between them. The CDR3 has 14 amino acids. The CDR3 spells CASSLLDRAYEQYF. The CDR3 bases are TGTGCCAGCAGTTTATTGGACAGAGCCTACGAGCAGTACTTC.

This chain uses TRBV5-1 with TRBJ2-7; 7 bases agree with TRBD2. CDR1 SGHRS and CDR2 YFSETQ come from the germline V gene. The CDR3 runs to 14 residues. J lost 5 bases, V lost 0 bases, and 5 bases had no gene match. The CDR3 sequence: CASSLGLRGDEQYF. CDR3 nucleotides: TGCGCCAGCAGCTTGGGGCTACGGGGGGACGAGCAGTACTTC.